One sample yielded the 12 T cell receptor beta chains listed below, sequenced in a study of shared clonotypes between healthy human individuals. Assay: immunoSEQ multiplex PCR; the TCRdb copy retains only in-frame clones and omits some. Of about 510,000 clones in the sample, approximately 79% were seen once. Material for sequencing was PBMCs. All receptors come from a woman aged 40 to 50 in good health. Some clones in this sample may be carry-over from other donors' samples.

The rearrangement links TRBV30 to TRBJ2-1; 7 bases agree with TRBD1. Germline lookup yields CDR1 GTSNPN and CDR2 SVGIG (reference sequence). Trimming removed 4 bases from V and 4 bases from J; junction bases left unmatched: 7. The CDR3 contains 14 residues. The CDR3 DNA is TGTGCCTGGACCCCAAGGGGACAGTACAATGAGCAGTTCTTC. Translating gives CAWTPRGQYNEQFF.

This rearrangement joins TRBV28 to TRBJ2-5; D is possibly TRBD2 (6 bases). Trimming shortened V by 6 bases and J by 4 bases, and 12 bases separated the two germline ends. The CDR3 covers 13 residues. From germline, CDR1 is MDHEN and CDR2 SYDVKM. The CDR3 sequence is CASREGTAETQYF. The DNA of the CDR3 is TGTGCCAGCAGGGAGGGGACTGCAGAGACCCAGTACTTC.

The chain joins TRBV12-2 to TRBJ2-7; the table's TRBD1 call for D was not verified on the DNA. TRBV12-2 counts as a pseudogene. The CDR3 covers 13 residues. Written as DNA, the CDR3 is TGTGCAAGTCGCTTAGTTGGGCGACACGAGCAGTACTTC. It is translated as CASRLVGRHEQYF.

The chain combines TRBV9 with TRBJ2-7; D is ambiguous. Germline V gene data show CDR1 as SGDLS and CDR2 as YYNGEE. This CDR3 spans 14 amino acids. Trimming cost V 1 base and J 1 base, with 9 bases left between them. DNA of the CDR3: TGTGCCAGCAGCGTAAGTAGCAGATCCTACGAGCAGTACTTC. Encoded protein: CASSVSSRSYEQYF.

This clone was detected only once. The chain is built from TRBV5-6 and TRBJ1-2, with a tentative D call TRBD1 (5 bases). Trimming stripped 5 bases from V and 4 bases from J, with 21 bases between. From germline, CDR1 is SGHDT and CDR2 YYEEEE. The CDR3 consists of 16 residues. The CDR3 spells CASRERDGSYPYGYTF. The CDR3 coding sequence is TGTGCCAGCAGGGAACGGGACGGATCTTACCCCTATGGCTACACCTTC.

The chain recombines TRBV5-4 with TRBJ2-5, with D possibly TRBD1 on 8 matching bases. Germline CDR1 reads SGHNT; CDR2 reads YYREEE (reference sequence). CDR3 length equals 16 residues. V lost 2 bases to trimming and J lost 4 bases, with 18 bases between them. CDR3 sequence reads: CASSFRTGGVSETQYF. In nucleotides, the CDR3 is TGTGCCAGCAGCTTCCGCACAGGGGGGGTTTCAGAGACCCAGTACTTC.

This clone came up once. This chain uses TRBV7-8 with TRBJ1-2, with 7 bases fitting TRBD1. Trimming cost V 1 base and J 12 bases; bases outside gene matches: 11. CDR3 length: 14 residues. Germline V CDR1 and CDR2: SGHVS, FQNEAQ. CDR3 sequence (DNA): TGTGCCAGCAGCTTAGGTCGGACAGGATCCGAGGACACCTTC. Translated: CASSLGRTGSEDTF.

In its sample, this clone was seen a few times. V gene TRBV10-3 combines with J gene TRBJ1-1; a weak D match, TRBD1 (5 bases). CDR3 length: 13 residues. Germline values: CDR1 ENHRY, CDR2 SYGVKD. Trimming stripped 8 bases from V and 1 base from J, with 11 bases between. CDR3 coding DNA: TGTGCCATCGGGGGAGCAGGGAACACTGAAGCTTTCTTT. This sequence encodes CAIGGAGNTEAFF.

The chain recombines TRBV7-2 with TRBJ2-1; D unresolved. V was trimmed by 1 base and J by 4 bases, leaving 14 bases between them. CDR1 and CDR2 from the germline V gene are SGHTA and FQGNSA. CDR3 length equals 16 residues. The CDR3 reads CASSLVGFDQYNEQFF. The CDR3 DNA sequence: TGTGCCAGCAGCTTAGTAGGGTTTGACCAATACAATGAGCAGTTCTTC.

Regarding this clone: Other DNA sequences in the sample encode the same CDR3. This chain connects TRBV9 to TRBJ1-5, with a possible D match to TRBD1 (5 bases). This CDR3 comprises 13 residues. With 7 bases removed from V and 1 base from J, the gap between germline ends came to 9 bases. The germline V gene encodes CDR1 SGDLS and CDR2 YYNGEE. The CDR3 loop is CASSPGSNQPQHF. The DNA of the CDR3 is TGTGCCAGCTCTCCAGGGAGCAATCAGCCCCAGCATTTT. The full variable domain, completed using reference TRBV9 and TRBJ1-5, is DSGVTQTPKHLITATGQRVTLRCSPRSGDLSVYWYQQSLDQGLQFLIQYYNGEERAKGNILERFSAQQFPDLHSELNLSSLELGDSALYFCASSPGSNQPQHFGDGTRLSIL.

The chain couples TRBV4-1 to TRBJ2-5; tentative D call: TRBD2 (7 bases). The CDR3 loop spans 15 amino acids. Germline CDR1 reads MGHRA; CDR2 reads YSYEKL. Trimming stripped 0 bases from V and 5 bases from J, with 13 bases between. The CDR3 loop is CASSQDYRGGETQYF. CDR3 in DNA: TGCGCCAGCAGCCAAGATTATAGGGGGGGTGAGACCCAGTACTTC.

This rearrangement joins TRBV28 to TRBJ1-6, with 7 bases aligning to TRBD1. The CDR3 runs 14 residues. Germline V gene data show CDR1 as MDHEN and CDR2 as SYDVKM. With 5 bases clipped from V and 6 bases from J, the junction kept 4 bases outside the gene matches. The CDR3 nucleotides read TGTGCCAGCAGTCAGGGGGGGGGTAATTCACCCCTCCACTTT. It yields the protein CASSQGGGNSPLHF. Supplemented by reference TRBV28 and TRBJ1-6, the full variable domain reads DVKVTQSSRYLVKRTGEKVFLECVQDMDHENMFWYRQDPGLGLRLIYFSYDVKMKEKGDIPEGYSVSREKKERFSLILESASTNQTSMYLCASSQGGGNSPLHFGNGTRLTVT.